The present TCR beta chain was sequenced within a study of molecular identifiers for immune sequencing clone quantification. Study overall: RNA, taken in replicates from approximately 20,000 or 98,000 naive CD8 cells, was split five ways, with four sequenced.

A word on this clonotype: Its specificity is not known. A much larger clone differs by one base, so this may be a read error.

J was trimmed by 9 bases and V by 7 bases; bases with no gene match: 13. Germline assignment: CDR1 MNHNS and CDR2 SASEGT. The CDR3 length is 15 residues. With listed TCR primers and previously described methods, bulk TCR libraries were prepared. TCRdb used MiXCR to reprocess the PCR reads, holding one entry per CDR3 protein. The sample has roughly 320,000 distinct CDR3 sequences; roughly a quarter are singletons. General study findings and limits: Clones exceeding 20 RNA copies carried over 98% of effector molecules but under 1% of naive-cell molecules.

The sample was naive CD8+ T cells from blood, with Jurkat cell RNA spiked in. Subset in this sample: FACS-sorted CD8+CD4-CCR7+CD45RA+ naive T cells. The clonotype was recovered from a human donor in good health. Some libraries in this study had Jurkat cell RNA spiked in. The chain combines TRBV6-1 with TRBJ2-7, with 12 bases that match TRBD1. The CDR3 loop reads CASNTRGTGGWAQYF. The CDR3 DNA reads TGTGCCAGCAACACCCGGGGGACAGGGGGCTGGGCGCAGTACTTC.